The clone carrying this TCR beta chain was seen once. The junction does not match germline at one end; this may be a read error. This sample stems from a study of tumor and adjacent non-tumor tissue in lung cancer. Study-level information: Patients comprised about a dozen adenocarcinoma, a couple of squamous cell carcinoma and 1 small cell lung cancer. Some 3.9 million productive TCRbeta reads were obtained per sample on average.

Three rounds of nested PCR, following a modified ARM-PCR protocol, produced the TCRbeta library. TCRdb called the multiplex PCR reads again in MiXCR, with one record for every CDR3 protein. The repertoire holds roughly 65,000 distinct CDR3 sequences, with 55% to 75% as singletons. RNA was extracted from bulk tissue without any cell sorting. CDR1 and CDR2 (germline): WNHNN, SYGVQD (reference sequence). The CDR3 spans 15 residues. V usage is TRBV10-1 and J usage is TRBJ2-3; D may be TRBD1 (6 bases). Sequenced sample: lung tumor tissue. The origin of this receptor is a man aged 45 to 65 with non-small cell lung cancer. The CDR3 is CTSSDGTTSTDTHYF. DNA for the CDR3: TGCACCAGTAGTGATGGGACAACCAGTACAGATACGCACTATTTT.